This T cell receptor (beta chain) was captured by sequencing in a study of vaccination and CD4 T cells after COVID-19. An Oncomine TCR Beta short-read assay was used to sequence the DNA from cultured CD4+ T cells. After culture, CD4+ T cells served as the source for genomic DNA extraction. TCRdb used MiXCR to reprocess the PCR reads, holding one entry per CDR3 protein. Of roughly 7,600 distinct CDR3 sequences listed, about 30% were seen once; the top ten hold 13% to 15%. Noted treatment: approximately 10-day PBMC culture with coronavirus spike peptide pools or control peptides (ViraFEST assay). Investigators obtained the unexposed donor's CD4+ T cells before the COVID-19 pandemic (2011-2018). Half the medium was replaced with fresh IL-2 medium on days 3 and 7. Negative-selection isolation of CD4+ T cells was performed after 10 days of culture. In its sample, this clonotype was seen a few times. What it recognizes is unknown.

Trimming cost V 2 bases and J 1 base; bases outside gene matches: 9. Germline loops: CDR1 SGHTA, CDR2 FQGNSA. This CDR3 is 17 amino acids long. What was sequenced was CD4+ T cells from blood, cultured in vitro. The receptor was derived from a human donor in good health. The gene calls are TRBV7-2 and TRBJ2-5; 8 bases align to TRBD2. The CDR3 coding sequence is TGTGCCAGCAGCTTATTCGCGGGAGGAAGTGGCCAAGAGACCCAGTACTTC. This translates into CASSLFAGGSGQETQYF. The full variable domain, rest sourced from reference TRBV7-2 and TRBJ2-5, is GAGVSQSPSNKVTEKGKDVELRCDPISGHTALYWYRQSLGQGLEFLIYFQGNSAPDKSGLPSDRFSAERTGGSVSTLTIQRTQQEDSAVYLCASSLFAGGSGQETQYFGPGTRLLVL.